Listed below are T cell receptor beta chains from one sample, sequenced in a study of technical replicates of blood from a handful of donors. Method: immunoSEQ multiplex PCR; TCRdb's copy keeps in-frame clones and lacks some. This table has around 50,000 clones, roughly 90% appearing once. Sequencing was carried out using PBMCs. Receptor source: a human donor in good health. Some clones in this sample may be carry-over from other donors' samples. Each CDR3 is given with its conserved first and last residue. The order of the fields is clone size, D gene, J gene, V gene, CDR3 DNA, CDR3 protein. D genes are given only for firm matches. Clone sizes are given selectively: once, few, many, or a class where the clone is expanded.

.,.,TRBJ1-6,TRBV6-5,TGTGCCAGCAGTTACGAGGGAGGACGGCTGAATTCACCCCTCCACTTT,CASSYEGGRLNSPLHF
.,.,TRBJ2-5,TRBV5-4,TGTGCCAGCAGCCGTTGGGGGGAAGGGACCCAGTACTTC,CASSRWGEGTQYF
.,TRBD1,TRBJ2-2,TRBV15,TGTGCCACCAGTACCGACAGGGGGCCCGGGGAGCTGTTTTTT,CATSTDRGPGELFF
.,TRBD1,TRBJ2-1,TRBV2,TGTGCCACCAGGGCAGGACAGGGGGTCAATGAGCAGTTCTTC,CATRAGQGVNEQFF
.,.,TRBJ1-4,TRBV14,TGTGCCAGCAGCCACAGGGGTACTAATGAAAAACTGTTTTTT,CASSHRGTNEKLFF
.,TRBD1,TRBJ2-4,TRBV2,TGTGCCAGCAGTGAAGCTGACAGGGTAGGGTACTTC,CASSEADRVGYF
.,TRBD1,TRBJ1-2,TRBV29-1,TGCAGCGTTGAATCCATACTCGACAGGGAAGAAGGCTATGGCTACACCTTC,CSVESILDREEGYGYTF
.,TRBD1,TRBJ1-2,TRBV5-4,TGTGCCAGCAGCATACAGGGGAGCTACTATGGCTACACCTTC,CASSIQGSYYGYTF
.,.,TRBJ2-6,TRBV5-3,TGTGCCAGAAGCTTGGGGAGGGGACCTGGGGCCAACGTCCTGACTTTC,CARSLGRGPGANVLTF
.,.,TRBJ1-4,TRBV30,TGTGCCTGGTCGAGAGAAAAACTGTTTTTT,CAWSREKLFF
.,.,TRBJ2-1,TRBV5-1,TGCGCCAGCAGGCGAGCGCTTAGCTCCTACAATGAGCAGTTCTTC,CASRRALSSYNEQFF
.,TRBD1,TRBJ2-5,TRBV5-1,TGCGCCAGCAGCCAGGGACAGCAAAAAGAGACCCAGTACTTC,CASSQGQQKETQYF
once,.,TRBJ1-2,TRBV6-5,TGTGCCAGCAGGGAAACGAGGGCCGACGGCTACACCTTC,CASRETRADGYTF
.,TRBD1,TRBJ1-6,TRBV6-6,TGTGCCAGCAGTTATACAGGGGTCCGGTATAATTCACCCCTCCACTTT,CASSYTGVRYNSPLHF
.,TRBD2,TRBJ2-2,TRBV7-3,TGTGCCAGCAGTACCCCGGGACTAGCGAACACCGGGGAGCTGTTTTTT,CASSTPGLANTGELFF
.,TRBD1,TRBJ1-2,TRBV6-1,TGTGCCAGCACCCCAGACAGGGGAACCTATGGCTACACCTTC,CASTPDRGTYGYTF
.,.,TRBJ2-5,TRBV6-5,TGTGCCAGCAGTTTACCCCGAACCGTCGGGGGAGAGACCCAGTACTTC,CASSLPRTVGGETQYF
.,TRBD1,TRBJ1-2,TRBV5-4,TGTGCCAGCAGCCCGGGGACAGGGAGGGCTGTAAGCTATGGCTACACCTTC,CASSPGTGRAVSYGYTF
.,.,TRBJ1-1,TRBV2,TGTGCCAGCAGTGAAGTACGGGGGAACACTGAAGCTTTCTTT,CASSEVRGNTEAFF
.,.,TRBJ1-2,TRBV7-2,TGTGCCAGCAGCACCGGCCCGGGAGGCTACACCTTC,CASSTGPGGYTF
.,TRBD1,TRBJ2-7,TRBV10-3,TGTGCCTCAAGGACAGGGTCCAACGAGCAGTACTTC,CASRTGSNEQYF
.,TRBD2,TRBJ2-1,TRBV29-1,TGCAGCGTTGCCACTAGCGGGGGGGCCTATGAGCAGTTCTTC,CSVATSGGAYEQFF
.,.,TRBJ2-7,TRBV2,TGTGCCAGCAGTGATATTAGCGGCTACTACGAGCAGTACTTC,CASSDISGYYEQYF
.,TRBD1,TRBJ1-4,TRBV7-6,TGTGCCAGCAGCCGTGGACAGGGCAATGAAAAACTGTTTTTT,CASSRGQGNEKLFF
.,.,TRBJ2-5,TRBV6-5,TGTGCCAGCAGTTCTTATGAGACCCAGTACTTC,CASSSYETQYF
once,TRBD2,TRBJ2-7,TRBV9,TGTGCCAGCAGCCTAGAGTCCCGGACTAGCGGGCCCTACGAGCAGTACTTC,CASSLESRTSGPYEQYF
.,.,TRBJ1-1,TRBV7-9,TGTGCCAGCAGCTTAGCCTCCACTGAAGCTTTCTTT,CASSLASTEAFF
.,.,TRBJ2-6,TRBV10-1,TGCGCCAGGATCTCACAAAGTCGGGCCAACGTCCTGACTTTC,CARISQSRANVLTF
.,.,TRBJ1-1,TRBV6-6,TGTGCCAGCAGAGGGGGATGGGGATACCAAGCTTTCTTT,CASRGGWGYQAFF
.,TRBD2,TRBJ2-3,TRBV7-9,TGTGCCAGCAGCTTGGTCCAGCGCGGGAGGGCCGCAGATACGCAGTATTTT,CASSLVQRGRAADTQYF
few,TRBD1,TRBJ1-2,TRBV7-9,TGTGCCAGCAGCCCCGCGGACACAGGGGCCAACTATGGCTACACCTTC,CASSPADTGANYGYTF
.,TRBD2,TRBJ2-5,TRBV7-2,TGTGCCAGCAGCTTGGGACTAGCACAAGAGACCCAGTACTTC,CASSLGLAQETQYF
once,TRBD2,TRBJ2-7,TRBV4-3,TGCGCCAGCAGCCAAGAGTGGGTTGGGGGGGTATCCTACGAGCAGTACTTC,CASSQEWVGGVSYEQYF
.,.,TRBJ1-2,TRBV6-5,TGTGCCAGCAGTTACATGGTCGGCTCGGGGGGCTATGGCTACACCTTC,CASSYMVGSGGYGYTF
.,TRBD1,TRBJ2-1,TRBV2,TGTGCCAGCAGGAACGAAGGGGGCTATGAGCAGTTCTTC,CASRNEGGYEQFF
.,.,TRBJ1-6,TRBV19,TGTGCCAGTAGTATAGGAGGGATTAATAATTCACCCCTCCACTTT,CASSIGGINNSPLHF
.,TRBD1,TRBJ1-3,TRBV10-3,TGTGCCATCAGTAGCACCTTTGGGACAGGGGTGTCCTCTGGAAACACCATATATTTT,CAISSTFGTGVSSGNTIYF
.,.,TRBJ2-5,TRBV5-1,TGCGCCAGCAGCTTGAGGTCCGGAGAAGAGACCCAGTACTTC,CASSLRSGEETQYF
.,.,TRBJ2-5,TRBV7-9,TGTGCCAGCAGCTTAGTGGCGGGTTATTTTGGGGAGACCCAGTACTTC,CASSLVAGYFGETQYF
.,.,TRBJ1-4,TRBV15,TGTGCCACCAGCAGAGATCAGGGACATAATGAAAAACTGTTTTTT,CATSRDQGHNEKLFF
.,TRBD2,TRBJ2-3,TRBV5-1,TGCGCCAGCAGCTTGGAACTAGCGGGATATTTCGATACGCAGTATTTT,CASSLELAGYFDTQYF
.,TRBD1,TRBJ2-3,TRBV7-7,TGTGCCAGCAGCTCAGACAGGGGGTTTTGGACAGATACGCAGTATTTT,CASSSDRGFWTDTQYF
.,TRBD2,TRBJ2-5,TRBV25-1,TGTGCCAGCAGTGCGGGGACTAGCCGGGCCCAGTACTTC,CASSAGTSRAQYF
.,TRBD1,TRBJ2-2,TRBV5-4,TGTGCCAGCAGCGCGGACCAGGGGGCGATCGGGGAGCTGTTTTTT,CASSADQGAIGELFF
.,.,TRBJ2-5,TRBV19,TGTGCCAGTAGTCCCCGACTGGCAGGGGAGACCCAGTACTTC,CASSPRLAGETQYF
.,TRBD2,TRBJ2-5,TRBV12-5,TGTGCTAGTGGGGGGACTAGAACGGGAGAGACCCAGTACTTC,CASGGTRTGETQYF
.,.,TRBJ1-3,TRBV6-5,TGTGCCAGCAGTTATTTACAGGGCTCTGGAAACACCATATATTTT,CASSYLQGSGNTIYF